This T cell receptor beta chain was identified during a study of stem cell transplantation in POMP-related autoinflammatory disease. General observations from the study: Patients with PRAID showed a restricted number of unique TRB V-J gene pairings.

CDR3 length equals 14 residues. Per germline, CDR1 GTSNPN and CDR2 SVGIG (reference sequence). V was pared by 4 bases and J by 1 base, with 11 bases between. The repertoire was sequenced with immunoSEQ multiplex PCR; TCRdb's copy has only in-frame clones and lacks some. The table lists 950 or so clones, around nine tenths of them singletons. As to this clone: Its antigen is undetermined.

The sequencing input was a CXCR5-defined cell subset from PBMCs. This sequence joins TRBV30 and TRBJ2-1, with D uncertain. The TCR sequence derives from a human donor in good health. In nucleotides, the CDR3 is TGTGCCTGGAATACCCGTTCATCCTACAATGAGCAGTTCTTC. Protein sequence: CAWNTRSSYNEQFF.